This TCR beta chain was documented in a study of tumor and adjacent non-tumor tissue in lung cancer. Study information: The cohort had around twelve adenocarcinoma, 2 squamous cell and 1 small cell patients. Each sample yielded 3.5 million to 4.5 million productive TCRbeta reads on average.

This clonotype was recorded only once. What it binds is not known. This sample's RNA came from whole unsorted tissue. V was clipped by 5 bases and J by 6 bases, with 14 bases between them. This CDR3 spans 13 amino acids. Germline V gives CDR1 SGHNT, CDR2 YENEEA. Study results and caveats: Normal lung showed higher cumulative top 100 clone frequency than tumor. TCR diversity was significantly greater in tumor than normal lung tissue.

The library came from three nested PCR rounds adapted from ARM-PCR protocols. TCRdb re-derived calls from the multiplex PCR reads in MiXCR, one entry per CDR3 protein. Of about 120,000 distinct CDR3 sequences in the sample, about 66% were seen once. J is TRBJ2-7 and V is TRBV11-3, with D uncertain. Sequencing input: lung tumor tissue. The TCR sequence derives from a man younger than 40 with non-small cell lung cancer. CDR3 residues: CASSTFSSLEQYF. The CDR3 DNA reads TGTGCCAGCAGCACATTCTCGTCCCTCGAGCAGTACTTC.